This T cell receptor beta chain came from a study of blood T cell repertoires in COVID-19. Study details: Collection of acute and convalescent COVID-19 samples took place in the United States, Italy and Spain. Sources were T cells, B-cell-depleted T cells, or PBMCs; the material itself was cDNA or gDNA.

Original handling: The authors estimated nucleated cell counts from reference gene primer amplification. Using immunoSEQ multiplex PCR, the repertoire was profiled, and TCRdb retains in-frame clones only, with some absent. D and trimming come from the DNA, and the V and J calls and clone size come from that table. This sample has approximately 180,000 clones; more than 70% occur once, and the top ten carry 4.4%. This CDR3 comprises 17 residues. The chain couples TRBV21-1 to TRBJ1-6. TRBV21-1 is annotated as a pseudogene. Sequencing used peripheral blood. The TCR was taken from a human donor in a cohort sampled during active COVID-19. DNA for the CDR3: TGTGCCAGCAGCAAAGAGGCGGCGAGCTCCTATAATTCACCCCTCCACTTT. The encoded protein is CASSKEAASSYNSPLHF.